This entry features one TCR beta chain sequence. This entry is derived from a study of control samples from healthy donors and cancer patients. The table came from immunoSEQ multiplex PCR; TCRdb's copy has only in-frame clones and leaves some out. The sample has about 73,000 clones, roughly 90% seen once. The length of the CDR3 is 14 residues. Germline V gene sequence: CDR1 MDHEN, CDR2 SYDVKM. V was trimmed by 7 bases and J by 6 bases, leaving 17 bases between them. This sequence was found in a woman between 50 and 59 years old in good health. The chain couples TRBV28 to TRBJ2-3, with D perhaps given as TRBD1 or TRBD2 (6 bases each). The specimen was blood. CDR3 sequence: CASTTPGGSDTQYF. DNA for the CDR3: TGTGCCAGCACTACCCCCGGGGGCTCGGATACGCAGTATTTT.